These 32 T cell receptor beta chains came from one sample sequenced in a study of siplizumab effects on memory and regulatory T cells. The table came from immunoSEQ multiplex PCR; TCRdb's copy has only in-frame clones and leaves some out. The table lists about 94,000 clones, 94% of them singletons. The sample taken for sequencing was non-Treg CD4+ T cells sorted from blood. These receptors were taken from a human donor in good health.

The V gene is TRBV7-3, the J gene TRBJ2-7; TRBD1 matches 10 bases. The CDR3 runs to 13 residues. The junction had 4 bases not matched to a gene; V was cut back by 4 bases and J by 7 bases. The germline gives CDR1 SGHTA, CDR2 FQGTGA. The CDR3 reads CASSSDRGREQYF. The CDR3 DNA follows: TGTGCCAGCAGCTCAGACAGGGGGCGGGAGCAGTACTTC. The full variable domain, with the rest looked up from reference TRBV7-3 and TRBJ2-7, is GAGVSQTPSNKVTEKGKYVELRCDPISGHTALYWYRQSLGQGPEFLIYFQGTGAADDSGLPNDRFFAVRPEGSVSTLKIQRTERGDSAVYLCASSSDRGREQYFGPGTRLTVT.

The chain carries TRBV4-1 and TRBJ1-5, with D perhaps matching TRBD1 (5 bases). This CDR3 region has 17 residues. Germline CDR1 and CDR2: MGHRA and YSYEKL. Between the trimmed V and J ends, which lost 0 bases and 10 bases, there was a span of 22 bases. The CDR3 bases are TGCGCCAGCAGCCAAGATGGGGGACCCAGGGCCATGCACCCCCAGCATTTT. Encoded protein: CASSQDGGPRAMHPQHF.

The chain joins TRBV5-4 to TRBJ1-1; D unclear. The germline V gene has CDR1 SGHNT and CDR2 YYREEE (reference sequence). Trimming took off 0 bases at V and 1 base at J, with 7 bases between the two ends. This CDR3 comprises 14 residues. CDR3 sequence (DNA): TGTGCCAGCAGCTTGGCCGGGTCGAACACTGAAGCTTTCTTT. Protein sequence: CASSLAGSNTEAFF. Full variable domain (outside the CDR3, taken from reference TRBV5-4 and TRBJ1-1): ETGVTQSPTHLIKTRGQQVTLRCSSQSGHNTVSWYQQALGQGPQFIFQYYREEENGRGNFPPRFSGLQFPNYSSELNVNALELDDSALYLCASSLAGSNTEAFFGQGTRLTVV.

This clone was picked up one time. The gene calls are TRBV19 and TRBJ2-7; TRBD1 might be the D (6 bases). V shed 5 bases and J shed 5 bases, with 19 bases lying between them. The CDR3 contains 15 residues. Germline V gives CDR1 LNHDA, CDR2 SQIVND (reference sequence). The CDR3 coding sequence is TGTGCCAGTAGTCCTAATCCGCAGGGGACCGACGAGCAGTACTTC. It specifies CASSPNPQGTDEQYF.

In its sample, this clone was seen a few times. The chain has TRBV27 and TRBJ1-6, with TRBD1 as a possible D gene (5 bases). V gave up 2 bases and J gave up 14 bases, with 13 bases separating them. Germline CDR1 and CDR2: MNHEY and SMNVEV (reference sequence). CDR3 length: 13 amino acids. CDR3 nucleotide sequence: TGTGCCAGCAGTTTAGGGGACCGCCGAGCCCTCCACTTT. Its protein is CASSLGDRRALHF.

The CDR3 here is CASSYSAGDREQYF. CDR3 DNA: TGTGCCAGCAGTTACTCTGCCGGGGATCGGGAGCAGTACTTC. The chain recombines TRBV6-6 with TRBJ2-7; D might be TRBD2 (5 bases). Deletions cut 0 bases from V and 7 bases from J, with 13 bases between. Per germline, CDR1 MNHNY and CDR2 SVGAGI (reference sequence). The CDR3 is made up of 14 amino acids.

The chain links TRBV4-1 to TRBJ2-1, with 13 bases lining up with TRBD2. This CDR3 has 16 residues. Germline-derived CDR1 and CDR2 are MGHRA and YSYEKL. V trimming: 4 bases; J trimming: 5 bases; junction bases outside the gene matches: 5. The CDR3 region has the DNA TGCGCCAGCAGCCCATTGGGACTAGCGGGGAACAATGAGCAGTTCTTC. Protein sequence: CASSPLGLAGNNEQFF.

The chain's CDR3 is CASSLARELETQYF. The CDR3, as DNA: TGTGCCAGCAGCTTAGCGCGGGAGCTGGAGACCCAGTACTTC. The chain combines TRBV7-9 with TRBJ2-5, with 7 bases fitting TRBD2. CDR1 and CDR2 from the germline V gene are SEHNR and FQNEAQ (reference sequence). The CDR3 runs 14 residues. Trimming cost V 0 bases and J 5 bases; bases outside gene matches: 3.

The genes are TRBV30 and TRBJ1-4, with 7 bases identical to TRBD1. V lost 3 bases to trimming and J lost 3 bases; unmatched junction nucleotides: 7. There are 15 residues in the CDR3. The germline CDR1 and CDR2 sequences are GTSNPN and SVGIG (reference sequence). CDR3 bases: TGTGCCTGGAGGAGACAGGGACCGGCTAATGAAAAACTGTTTTTT. Its translation: CAWRRQGPANEKLFF. Complete variable domain (other parts from reference TRBV30 and TRBJ1-4): SQTIHQWPATLVQPVGSPLSLECTVEGTSNPNLYWYRQAAGRGLQLLFYSVGIGQISSEVPQNLSASRPQDRQFILSSKKLLLSDSGFYLCAWRRQGPANEKLFFGSGTQLSVL.

This clone is a singleton in its sample. This chain connects TRBV4-1 to TRBJ1-4, with D hard to call. Trimming removed 5 bases from V and 0 bases from J, with 7 bases in between. From germline, CDR1 is MGHRA and CDR2 YSYEKL. The CDR3 runs to 14 residues. CDR3 nucleotides: TGCGCCAGCAGCGACGGGCCAACTAATGAAAAACTGTTTTTT. Translation gives CASSDGPTNEKLFF.

The CDR3 sequence is CASSAGGARSYEQYF. CDR3 nucleotide sequence: TGTGCCAGCAGCGCGGGGGGGGCCCGCTCCTACGAGCAGTACTTC. The chain employs TRBV5-4 and TRBJ2-7, with 9 bases that match TRBD2. The CDR3 totals 15 residues. The J segment lost 0 bases and the V segment lost 4 bases, leaving 5 bases of the junction unmatched. Germline lookup yields CDR1 SGHNT and CDR2 YYREEE (reference sequence).

The chain is built from TRBV5-4 and TRBJ2-7, with 7 bases that match TRBD2. The CDR3 is 15 amino acids. Germline V gene lookup returns CDR1 SGHNT and CDR2 YYREEE (reference sequence). The V segment lost 7 bases and the J segment 6 bases; nucleotides outside the gene matches: 16. The DNA for the CDR3 is TGTGCCAGCGCCCTTTGGGGGGGTACCTTAGGCGAGCAGTACTTC. Amino acid sequence: CASALWGGTLGEQYF.

This rearrangement joins TRBV5-5 to TRBJ2-1; possibly TRBD1 for D (5 bases). The germline V gene has CDR1 SGHKS and CDR2 YYEKEE (reference sequence). The CDR3 has 15 amino acids. V shed 2 bases and J shed 9 bases, with 18 bases lying between them. The CDR3 DNA sequence: TGTGCCAGCAGCTTCTCATCAGGGAATCTAGGTGAGCAGTTCTTC. As protein: CASSFSSGNLGEQFF.

The chain carries TRBV30 and TRBJ2-7, with unresolved D. The CDR3 spans 12 residues. Germline V gene data show CDR1 as GTSNPN and CDR2 as SVGIG (reference sequence). Trimming removed 1 base at V and 3 bases at J, with 7 bases between. The CDR3 spells CAWSANGYEQYF. CDR3 bases: TGTGCCTGGAGTGCGAACGGCTACGAGCAGTACTTC.

This chain joins TRBV19 and TRBJ2-1; 8 nucleotides agree with TRBD2. The V gene's germline CDR1 is LNHDA and CDR2 SQIVND (reference sequence). CDR3 length: 17 residues. Trimming at V came to 3 bases and at J to 0 bases, leaving 7 bases not matched to a gene. CDR3 sequence (DNA): TGTGCCAGTAGTATCTATAGCGGGACGAGCTCCTACAATGAGCAGTTCTTC. Protein: CASSIYSGTSSYNEQFF. Using reference TRBV19 and TRBJ2-1 for the parts outside the CDR3, the full variable domain is DGGITQSPKYLFRKEGQNVTLSCEQNLNHDAMYWYRQDPGQGLRLIYYSQIVNDFQKGDIAEGYSVSREKKESFPLTVTSAQKNPTAFYLCASSIYSGTSSYNEQFFGPGTRLTVL.

The CDR3 protein is CASSEAGGVITGELFF. The DNA of the CDR3 is TGTGCCAGCAGTGAAGCGGGGGGCGTTATCACCGGGGAGCTGTTTTTT. This rearrangement joins TRBV2 to TRBJ2-2; D is tentatively TRBD1 or TRBD2 (6 bases each). Germline loops: CDR1 SNHLY, CDR2 FYNNEI. V was trimmed by 0 bases and J by 4 bases, leaving 12 bases between them. The CDR3 covers 16 residues.

The CDR3 protein is CAWSVLGSDTQYF. The DNA of the CDR3 is TGTGCCTGGAGTGTTTTAGGGTCAGATACGCAGTATTTT. This chain joins TRBV30 and TRBJ2-3; D unresolved. Deletions cut 0 bases from V and 4 bases from J, with 8 bases between. The CDR3 consists of 13 residues. Per germline, CDR1 GTSNPN and CDR2 SVGIG (reference sequence).

The chain recombines TRBV18 with TRBJ2-1; 8 bases are a match to TRBD2. Germline trimming cut 1 base from V and 9 bases from J; bases unmatched to any gene: 8. The germline V gene encodes CDR1 KGHSH and CDR2 LQKENI. The CDR3 covers 15 residues. This CDR3 is CASSPRQAGVGEQFF. In DNA, the CDR3 is TGTGCCAGCTCACCACGGCAAGCGGGAGTCGGTGAGCAGTTCTTC.

This clone was found once. V usage is TRBV19 and J usage is TRBJ2-1; weak D call: TRBD1 (6 bases). V was trimmed by 7 bases and J by 5 bases, leaving 12 bases between them. Germline V gene sequence: CDR1 LNHDA, CDR2 SQIVND (reference sequence). This CDR3 spans 13 amino acids. CDR3 region: CASIWTVNNEQFF. The CDR3 region has the DNA TGTGCCAGTATTTGGACAGTCAACAATGAGCAGTTCTTC.

The V and J genes are TRBV4-2 and TRBJ2-2; no reliable D call. Looked up from germline, CDR1 is LGHNA and CDR2 is YNFKEQ. V lost 0 bases and J lost 3, with 8 bases in between. The CDR3 consists of 15 residues. This CDR3 is CASSQDSQYTGELFF. CDR3 in DNA: TGTGCCAGCAGCCAAGATTCACAGTACACCGGGGAGCTGTTTTTT.

The chain links TRBV13 to TRBJ2-2; possibly TRBD1 for D (7 bases). V lost 5 bases to trimming and J lost 4 bases, with 14 bases between them. The CDR3 has 15 residues. CDR1 and CDR2 from the germline V gene are PRHDT and FYEKMQ (reference sequence). Here the CDR3 reads CASSRRQGGTGELFF. The CDR3 DNA is TGTGCCAGCAGCCGCCGACAGGGAGGCACCGGGGAGCTGTTTTTT. Full variable domain (outside the CDR3, taken from reference TRBV13 and TRBJ2-2): AAGVIQSPRHLIKEKRETATLKCYPIPRHDTVYWYQQGPGQDPQFLISFYEKMQSDKGSIPDRFSAQQFSDYHSELNMSSLELGDSALYFCASSRRQGGTGELFFGEGSRLTVL.

This clone has a handful of counts. The CDR3, as DNA: TGTGCCAGCAGTGATGGGACAGGGGGGGGCTACACCTTC. As protein: CASSDGTGGGYTF. This chain joins TRBV6-1 and TRBJ1-2; TRBD1 matches 11 bases. Per the germline V gene, CDR1 is MNHNS and CDR2 is SASEGT. The V gene end was trimmed by 3 bases and the J gene end by 8 bases; junction bases not matched to a gene: 2. CDR3 length: 13 residues.

J is TRBJ2-7 and V is TRBV7-9; 9 bases match TRBD2. The length of the CDR3 is 11 residues. Germline CDR1 reads SEHNR; CDR2 reads FQNEAQ (reference sequence). CDR3 nucleotide sequence: TGTGCAATAGCGGGGGCCTACGAGCAGTACTTC. The encoded protein is CAIAGAYEQYF.

The chain recombines TRBV11-2 with TRBJ2-3; possibly TRBD2 for D (6 bases). V was clipped by 5 bases and J by 2 bases, with 11 bases between them. CDR1 and CDR2 from the germline V gene are SGHAT and FQNNGV. The CDR3 is made up of 14 amino acids. The CDR3 reads CASSQRDFTDTQYF. The CDR3 bases are TGTGCCAGCAGCCAGAGGGACTTCACAGATACGCAGTATTTT.

The V call is TRBV14, the J call TRBJ2-7, with TRBD1 identical over 8 bases. CDR1 is SGHDN and CDR2 is FVKESK in the germline V gene. This CDR3 is built from 15 residues. The J segment lost 5 bases and the V segment lost 2 bases, leaving 8 bases of the junction unmatched. CDR3 in DNA: TGTGCCAGCAGCCAAACAGGGGGATCTTCTGACGAGCAGTACTTC. Translated, it gives CASSQTGGSSDEQYF.

The V and J genes are TRBV6-5 and TRBJ2-7; 12 bases agree with TRBD1. The CDR3 is 15 amino acids. The J segment lost 4 bases and the V segment lost 6 bases, leaving 7 bases of the junction unmatched. Germline values: CDR1 MNHEY, CDR2 SVGAGI. The CDR3 nucleotides are TGTGCCAGCAGGACTGGGACAGGGGGCCGATACGAGCAGTACTTC. It encodes CASRTGTGGRYEQYF.

The V gene is TRBV7-8, the J gene TRBJ2-7; 8 bases fit TRBD1. CDR1 and CDR2 (germline): SGHVS, FQNEAQ. The length of the CDR3 is 18 residues. Trimming cost V 5 bases and J 0 bases; bases outside gene matches: 15. The CDR3: CASSQGIRDRKGSYEQYF. The CDR3 region has the DNA TGTGCCAGCAGCCAGGGAATCCGGGACAGGAAAGGCTCCTACGAGCAGTACTTC.

The chain carries TRBV5-1 and TRBJ1-2; 8 bases align to TRBD1. V lost 0 bases, J lost 6 bases, and 7 bases stayed unmatched. CDR1 and CDR2 from the germline V gene are SGHRS and YFSETQ. The CDR3 is 15 amino acids. This CDR3 reads CASSLARTGINGYTF. CDR3 sequence (DNA): TGCGCCAGCAGCTTGGCCAGGACAGGGATCAATGGCTACACCTTC.

The CDR3 is CASSLWGGTSGNEQFF. CDR3 nucleotide sequence: TGTGCCAGCAGCCTTTGGGGAGGGACTAGCGGCAATGAGCAGTTCTTC. The J gene is TRBJ2-1, the V gene TRBV13; 11 positions agree with TRBD2. This CDR3 spans 16 amino acids. Germline loops: CDR1 PRHDT, CDR2 FYEKMQ (reference sequence). V was pared by 5 bases and J by 6 bases, with 9 bases of the junction left unmatched.

This clone was detected once. The chain combines TRBV6-6 with TRBJ2-7; tentatively, D is TRBD2 (6 bases). In germline, CDR1 is MNHNY, CDR2 SVGAGI (reference sequence). This CDR3 contains 16 residues. Trimming removed 7 bases at V and 7 bases at J, with 26 bases between. CDR3 in amino acids: CASILNLRGGGLEQYF. The CDR3 bases are TGTGCCAGCATTCTTAACCTCCGGGGTGGAGGGTTAGAGCAGTACTTC.

The chain is built from TRBV7-9 and TRBJ2-7, with 12 bases fitting TRBD1. The ends lost 5 bases at V and 7 bases at J; junction bases unmatched: 12. Germline CDR1 and CDR2: SEHNR and FQNEAQ (reference sequence). This CDR3 has 16 amino acids. The CDR3, as DNA: TGTGCCAGCAGCCGAAAACCGGGACAGGGGGCTCGAGAGCAGTACTTC. Its protein product is CASSRKPGQGAREQYF.

The chain joins TRBV6-5 to TRBJ1-6; weak D call: TRBD1 (6 bases). Germline loops: CDR1 MNHEY, CDR2 SVGAGI. There are 14 residues in the CDR3. V dropped 6 bases and J dropped 4 bases, with 10 bases sitting between them. CDR3 protein: CASRTGSYNSPLHF. Here the CDR3 DNA reads TGTGCCAGCAGGACAGGTTCTTATAATTCACCCCTCCACTTT.